This entry describes one TCR beta chain. These data originate in a study of cytomegalovirus exposure and HLA in healthy donors. V was pared by 0 bases and J by 2 bases, with 10 bases between. Germline V gives CDR1 PRHDT, CDR2 FYEKMQ (reference sequence). This CDR3 is 15 amino acids long. The PCR used 60 Vbeta and 13 Jbeta primers. Some clones are missing from TCRdb's copy, which holds only in-frame ones; the method was immunoSEQ multiplex PCR. Of roughly 110,000 clones listed, 82% are singletons. The rearrangement joins TRBV13 to TRBJ1-1; the D gene is possibly TRBD1 (5 bases). The sequence was collected from a woman aged 18-30 years in good health and CMV-seronegative. Sequencing was carried out using PBMCs. CDR3 DNA: TGTGCCAGCAGCTTAGGCCGGACAAGCAACACTGAAGCTTTCTTT. It codes for CASSLGRTSNTEAFF. The full variable domain, its missing parts supplied by reference TRBV13 and TRBJ1-1, is AAGVIQSPRHLIKEKRETATLKCYPIPRHDTVYWYQQGPGQDPQFLISFYEKMQSDKGSIPDRFSAQQFSDYHSELNMSSLELGDSALYFCASSLGRTSNTEAFFGQGTRLTVV.